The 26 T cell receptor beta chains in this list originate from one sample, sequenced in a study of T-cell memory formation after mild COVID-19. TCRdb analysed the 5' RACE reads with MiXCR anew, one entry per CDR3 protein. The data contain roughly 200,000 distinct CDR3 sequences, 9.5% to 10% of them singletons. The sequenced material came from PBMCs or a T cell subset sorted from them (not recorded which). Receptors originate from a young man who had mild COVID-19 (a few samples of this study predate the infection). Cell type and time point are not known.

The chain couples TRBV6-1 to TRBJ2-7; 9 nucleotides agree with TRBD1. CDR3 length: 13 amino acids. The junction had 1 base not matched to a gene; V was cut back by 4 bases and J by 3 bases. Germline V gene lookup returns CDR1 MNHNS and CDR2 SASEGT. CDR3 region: CASSGQGDYEQYV. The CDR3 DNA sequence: TGTGCCAGCAGTGGACAGGGGGACTACGAGCAGTACGTC.

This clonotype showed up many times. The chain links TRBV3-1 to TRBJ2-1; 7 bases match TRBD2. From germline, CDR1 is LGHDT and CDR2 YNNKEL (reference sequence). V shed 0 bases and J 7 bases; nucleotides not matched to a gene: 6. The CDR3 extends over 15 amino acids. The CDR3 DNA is TGTGCCAGCAGCCAAGAGAGTCTAGCGGTGAATGAGCAGTTCTTC. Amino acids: CASSQESLAVNEQFF.

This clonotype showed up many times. CDR3 loop: CSGWTANEKLFF. In nucleotides, the CDR3 is TGCAGCGGTTGGACAGCGAATGAAAAACTGTTTTTT. This rearrangement joins TRBV29-1 to TRBJ1-4, with D possibly being TRBD1 (6 bases). Deletions cut 7 bases from V and 5 bases from J, with 11 bases between. Germline lookup yields CDR1 SQVTM and CDR2 ANQGSEA. The CDR3 is made up of 12 amino acids. Using reference TRBV29-1 and TRBJ1-4 for the parts outside the CDR3, the full variable domain is SAVISQKPSRDICQRGTSLTIQCQVDSQVTMMFWYRQQPGQSLTLIATANQGSEATYESGFVIDKFPISRPNLTFSTLTVSNMSPEDSSIYLCSGWTANEKLFFGSGTQLSVL.

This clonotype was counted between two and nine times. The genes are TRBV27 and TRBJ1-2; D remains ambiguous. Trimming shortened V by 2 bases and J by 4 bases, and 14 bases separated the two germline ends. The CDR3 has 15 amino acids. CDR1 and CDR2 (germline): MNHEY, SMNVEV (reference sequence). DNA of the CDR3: TGTGCCAGCAGTTTAGGACCCGCCGCAACCTATGGCTACACCTTC. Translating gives CASSLGPAATYGYTF.

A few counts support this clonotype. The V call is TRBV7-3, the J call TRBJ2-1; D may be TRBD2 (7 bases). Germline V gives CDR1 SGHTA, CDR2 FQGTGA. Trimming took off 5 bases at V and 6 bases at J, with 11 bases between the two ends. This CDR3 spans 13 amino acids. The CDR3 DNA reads TGTGCCAGCAGCGGGGGAGGGGGCAATGAGCAGTTCTTC. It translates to CASSGGGGNEQFF.

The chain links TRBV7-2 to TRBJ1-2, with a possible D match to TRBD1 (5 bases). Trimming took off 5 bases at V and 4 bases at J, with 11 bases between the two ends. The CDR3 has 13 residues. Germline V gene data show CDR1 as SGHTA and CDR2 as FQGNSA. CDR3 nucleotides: TGTGCCAGCAGCCAGGGCAGCGGCTATGGCTACACCTTC. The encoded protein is CASSQGSGYGYTF.

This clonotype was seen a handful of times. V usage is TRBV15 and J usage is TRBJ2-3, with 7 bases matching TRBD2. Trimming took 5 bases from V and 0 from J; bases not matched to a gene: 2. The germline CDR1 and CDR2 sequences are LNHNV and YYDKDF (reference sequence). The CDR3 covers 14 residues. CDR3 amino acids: CATSLAASTDTQYF. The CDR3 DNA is TGTGCCACCAGCCTAGCGGCTAGCACAGATACGCAGTATTTT.

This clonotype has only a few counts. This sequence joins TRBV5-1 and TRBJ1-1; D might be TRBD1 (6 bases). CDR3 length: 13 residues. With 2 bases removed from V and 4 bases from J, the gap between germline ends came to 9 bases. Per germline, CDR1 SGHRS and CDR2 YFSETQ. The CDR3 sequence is CASSLRQATEAFF. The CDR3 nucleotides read TGCGCCAGCAGCTTAAGACAGGCCACTGAAGCTTTCTTT. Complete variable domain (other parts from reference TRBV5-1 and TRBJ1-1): KAGVTQTPRYLIKTRGQQVTLSCSPISGHRSVSWYQQTPGQGLQFLFEYFSETQRNKGNFPGRFSGRQFSNSRSEMNVSTLELGDSALYLCASSLRQATEAFFGQGTRLTVV.

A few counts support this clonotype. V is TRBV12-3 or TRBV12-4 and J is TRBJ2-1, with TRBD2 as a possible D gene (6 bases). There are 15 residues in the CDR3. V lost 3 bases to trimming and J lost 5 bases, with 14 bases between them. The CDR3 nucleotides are TGTGCCAGCAGTTTCGGGCGGGGATTAGACAATGAGCAGTTCTTC. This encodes CASSFGRGLDNEQFF.

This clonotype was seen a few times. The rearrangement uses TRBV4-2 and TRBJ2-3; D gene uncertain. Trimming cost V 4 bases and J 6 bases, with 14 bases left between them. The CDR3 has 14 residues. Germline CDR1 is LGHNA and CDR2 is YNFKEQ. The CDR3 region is CASSLNQGADTQYF. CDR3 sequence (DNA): TGTGCCAGCAGCCTTAATCAAGGTGCGGATACGCAGTATTTT.

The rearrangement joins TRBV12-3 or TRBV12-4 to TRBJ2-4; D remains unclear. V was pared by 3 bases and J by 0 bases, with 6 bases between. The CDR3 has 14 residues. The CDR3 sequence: CASSFVLAKNIQYF. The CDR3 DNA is TGTGCCAGCAGTTTTGTTTTAGCCAAAAACATTCAGTACTTC.

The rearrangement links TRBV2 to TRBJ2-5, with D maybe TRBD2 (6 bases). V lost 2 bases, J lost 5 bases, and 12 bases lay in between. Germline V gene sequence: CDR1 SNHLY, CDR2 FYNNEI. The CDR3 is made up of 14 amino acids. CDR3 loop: CASSERRERETQYF. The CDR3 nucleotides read TGTGCCAGCAGTGAAAGGAGGGAGCGGGAGACCCAGTACTTC.

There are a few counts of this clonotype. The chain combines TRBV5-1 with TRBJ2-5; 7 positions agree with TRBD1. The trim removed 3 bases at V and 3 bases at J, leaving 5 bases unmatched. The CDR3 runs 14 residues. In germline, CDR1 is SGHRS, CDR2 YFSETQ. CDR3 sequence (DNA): TGCGCCAGCAGCTGGTCCGGGACAGAAGAGACCCAGTACTTC. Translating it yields CASSWSGTEETQYF.

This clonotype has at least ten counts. The CDR3 protein is CASSQDDGRDTQYF. The CDR3 region has the DNA TGTGCCAGCAGCCAAGATGACGGGCGTGATACGCAGTATTTT. The chain uses TRBV3-1 and TRBJ2-3; unclear D gene. This CDR3 region has 14 residues. Germline CDR1 is LGHDT and CDR2 is YNNKEL (reference sequence). V was trimmed by 0 bases and J by 6 bases, leaving 10 bases between them.

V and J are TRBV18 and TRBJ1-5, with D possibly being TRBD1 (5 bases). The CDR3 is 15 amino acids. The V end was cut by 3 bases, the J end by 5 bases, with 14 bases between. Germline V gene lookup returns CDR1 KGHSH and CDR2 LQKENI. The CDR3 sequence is CASSPQGTFDQPQHF. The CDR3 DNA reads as TGTGCCAGCTCACCCCAAGGGACTTTTGATCAGCCCCAGCATTTT.

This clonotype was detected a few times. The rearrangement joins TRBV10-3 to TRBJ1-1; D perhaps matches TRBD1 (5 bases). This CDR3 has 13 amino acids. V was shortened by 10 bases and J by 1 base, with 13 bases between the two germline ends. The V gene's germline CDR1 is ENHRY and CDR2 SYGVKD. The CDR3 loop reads CANARGENTEAFF. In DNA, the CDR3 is TGTGCCAACGCTAGAGGGGAGAACACTGAAGCTTTCTTT.

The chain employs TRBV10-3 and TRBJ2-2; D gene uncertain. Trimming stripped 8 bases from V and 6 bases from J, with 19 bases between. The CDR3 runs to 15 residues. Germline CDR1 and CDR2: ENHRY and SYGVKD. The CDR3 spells CAIGLAGTRPGELFF. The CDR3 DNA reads TGTGCCATCGGATTGGCAGGAACACGTCCCGGGGAGCTGTTTTTT.

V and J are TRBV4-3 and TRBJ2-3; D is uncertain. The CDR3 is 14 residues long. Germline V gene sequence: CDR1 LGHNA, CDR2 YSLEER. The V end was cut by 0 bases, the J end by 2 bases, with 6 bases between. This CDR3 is CASSQDRTTDTQYF. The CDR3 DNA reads TGCGCCAGCAGCCAAGATCGGACCACAGATACGCAGTATTTT.

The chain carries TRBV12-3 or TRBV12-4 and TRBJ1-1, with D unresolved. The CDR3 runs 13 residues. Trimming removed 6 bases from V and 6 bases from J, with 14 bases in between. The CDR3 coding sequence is TGTGCCAGCAGACGCGTAGGTAGGGCTGAAGCTTTCTTT. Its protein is CASRRVGRAEAFF.

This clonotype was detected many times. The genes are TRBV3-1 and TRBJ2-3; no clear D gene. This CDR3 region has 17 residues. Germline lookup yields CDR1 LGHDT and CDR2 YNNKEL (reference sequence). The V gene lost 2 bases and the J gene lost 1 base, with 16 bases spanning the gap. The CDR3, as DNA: TGTGCCAGCAGCCAATCAGGTGGCAGATTCGGCACAGATACGCAGTATTTT. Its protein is CASSQSGGRFGTDTQYF.

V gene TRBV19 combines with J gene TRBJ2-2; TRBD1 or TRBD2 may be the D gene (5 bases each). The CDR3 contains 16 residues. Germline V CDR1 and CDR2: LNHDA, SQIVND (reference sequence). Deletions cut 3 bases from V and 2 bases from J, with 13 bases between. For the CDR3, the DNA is TGTGCCAGTAGTATTTCGGGGCCCATTAACACCGGGGAGCTGTTTTTT. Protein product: CASSISGPINTGELFF.

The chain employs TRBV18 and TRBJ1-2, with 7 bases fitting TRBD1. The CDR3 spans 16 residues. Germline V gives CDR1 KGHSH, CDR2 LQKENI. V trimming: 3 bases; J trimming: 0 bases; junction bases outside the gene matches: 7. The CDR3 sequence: CASSPRQGVTNYGYTF. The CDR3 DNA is TGTGCCAGCTCACCTCGACAGGGCGTAACTAACTATGGCTACACCTTC.

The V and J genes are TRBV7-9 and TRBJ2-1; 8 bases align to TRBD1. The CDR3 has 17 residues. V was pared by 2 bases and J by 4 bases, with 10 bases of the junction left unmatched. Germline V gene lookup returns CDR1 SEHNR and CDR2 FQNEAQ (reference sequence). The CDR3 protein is CASSLLGRQGLYNEQFF. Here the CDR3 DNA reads TGTGCCAGCAGCTTACTCGGTAGACAGGGGCTATACAATGAGCAGTTCTTC.

This chain's CDR3 is CASSRTAYQETQYF. CDR3 sequence (DNA): TGTGCCAGCAGCCGGACGGCCTACCAAGAGACCCAGTACTTC. This sequence joins TRBV7-2 and TRBJ2-5; D is unclear. The CDR3 runs to 14 residues. The ends were cut back, 5 bases at V and 0 bases at J, with 10 bases in the middle. The V gene's germline CDR1 is SGHTA and CDR2 FQGNSA. The variable domain in full, with the rest retrieved from reference TRBV7-2 and TRBJ2-5, is GAGVSQSPSNKVTEKGKDVELRCDPISGHTALYWYRQSLGQGLEFLIYFQGNSAPDKSGLPSDRFSAERTGGSVSTLTIQRTQQEDSAVYLCASSRTAYQETQYFGPGTRLLVL.

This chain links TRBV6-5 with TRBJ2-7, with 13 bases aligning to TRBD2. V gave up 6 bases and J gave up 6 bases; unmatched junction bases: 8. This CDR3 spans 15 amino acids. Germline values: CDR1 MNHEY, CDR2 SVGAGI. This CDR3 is CASSPTSGGSSEQYV. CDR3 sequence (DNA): TGTGCCAGCAGCCCGACTAGCGGGGGGTCCAGCGAGCAGTACGTC.

The DNA for the CDR3 is TGCGCCAGCAGCTTGATGACAGGAGGCAATCAGCCCCAGCATTTT. Translating it yields CASSLMTGGNQPQHF. The V call is TRBV5-1, the J call TRBJ1-5, with D possibly matching TRBD1 (6 bases). This CDR3 has 15 residues. CDR1 and CDR2 (germline): SGHRS, YFSETQ. V lost 1 base to trimming and J lost 2 bases, with 10 bases between them. The full variable domain, with the rest looked up from reference TRBV5-1 and TRBJ1-5, is KAGVTQTPRYLIKTRGQQVTLSCSPISGHRSVSWYQQTPGQGLQFLFEYFSETQRNKGNFPGRFSGRQFSNSRSEMNVSTLELGDSALYLCASSLMTGGNQPQHFGDGTRLSIL.